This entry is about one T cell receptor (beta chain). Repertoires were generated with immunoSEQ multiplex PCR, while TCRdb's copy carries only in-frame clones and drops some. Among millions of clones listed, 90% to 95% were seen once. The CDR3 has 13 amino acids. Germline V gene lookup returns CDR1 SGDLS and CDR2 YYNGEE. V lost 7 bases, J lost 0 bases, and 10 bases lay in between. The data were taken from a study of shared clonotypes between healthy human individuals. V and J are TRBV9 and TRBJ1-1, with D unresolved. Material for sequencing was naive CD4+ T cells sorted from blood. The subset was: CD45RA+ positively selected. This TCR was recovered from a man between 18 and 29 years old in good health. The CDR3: CASAADLNTEAFF. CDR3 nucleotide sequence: TGTGCCAGCGCGGCGGACCTGAACACTGAAGCTTTCTTT.